This TCR beta chain was recovered during a study of human T cells and chemical hapten exposure. Overall study context: Investigators sensitized roughly 2 cm by roughly 2 cm of upper inner arm skin with 2% DPC. Read at 6 days, the patch tests placed 0.01% DPC on the upper back. Study findings and constraints: A positive correlation with patch test score was found for PT1 expanded TCR counts.

This clonotype was detected ten times or more. Its specificity is not known. TCRdb re-called the RACE reads with MiXCR, one entry per CDR3 protein. The table shows some 380,000 distinct CDR3 sequences, with roughly 4.8% occurring only once. The germline V and J ends were trimmed by 7 bases and 5 bases, with 9 bases remaining between them. CDR3 length equals 11 residues. Germline V lookup: CDR1 MNHEY, CDR2 SVGEGT. Sample time point: patch test 1, 2 weeks after DPC sensitization. Treatment denoted: therapeutic diphenylcyclopropenone sensitization with weekly scalp DPC. The sequence derives from a woman in her forties or fifties with alopecia areata. Some clones in this sample may be carry-over from other donors' samples. The sample in question was whole blood, obtained in connection with sensitization to the hapten diphenylcyclopropenone (DPC). This sequence joins TRBV6-2 or TRBV6-3 and TRBJ2-7; D is unclear. Written as DNA, the CDR3 is TGTGCCAGCAAAGTTCGGGACGAGCAGTACTTC. Encoded protein: CASKVRDEQYF.